These 20 T cell receptor beta chains were all obtained from the same sample, sequenced in a study of T cell responses to AZD1222 COVID-19 vaccine. Profiled with immunoSEQ multiplex PCR; TCRdb holds only in-frame clones, not every one. The sample has about 120,000 clones; around 87% are singletons. Sequencing was performed on peripheral blood, taken on day 0 of AZD1222 vaccination. These receptors all stem from an adult in good health.

The V call is TRBV29-1, the J call TRBJ1-2, with TRBD1 as a possible D gene (6 bases). V dropped 7 bases and J dropped 0 bases, with 12 bases sitting between them. The CDR3 contains 13 residues. Germline CDR1 and CDR2: SQVTM and ANQGSEA. The CDR3 here is CSDTGSSNYGYTF. CDR3 nucleotide sequence: TGCAGCGATACAGGGAGCTCTAACTATGGCTACACCTTC.

The rearrangement joins TRBV6-1 to TRBJ1-5, with TRBD1 as a possible D gene (5 bases). The CDR3 is 15 residues long. V was trimmed by 1 base and J by 0 bases, leaving 7 bases between them. Germline CDR1 is MNHNS and CDR2 is SASEGT. CDR3 sequence reads: CASSEGGDSNQPQHF. In nucleotides, the CDR3 is TGTGCCAGCAGTGAAGGGGGGGATAGCAATCAGCCCCAGCATTTT.

The chain combines TRBV4-3 with TRBJ1-2; D is unresolved. CDR3 length: 16 amino acids. Germline lookup yields CDR1 LGHNA and CDR2 YSLEER. V gave up 0 bases and J gave up 4 bases, with 15 bases separating them. As DNA, the CDR3 is TGCGCCAGCAGCCAAGAAACGGGCGGTTCCCCCTATGGCTACACCTTC. This gives the protein CASSQETGGSPYGYTF.

V gene TRBV13 combines with J gene TRBJ2-1; TRBD1 aligns across 9 bases. CDR3 length: 16 amino acids. CDR1 is PRHDT, CDR2 FYEKMQ, per germline (reference sequence). Germline trimming cut 4 bases from V and 1 base from J; bases unmatched to any gene: 5. In nucleotides, the CDR3 is TGTGCCAGCAGCTCAGGGACAGGGTGGTCCTACAATGAGCAGTTCTTC. The encoded protein is CASSSGTGWSYNEQFF.

CDR3 protein: CASSPPNRGPQPGTGQYF. The CDR3 region has the DNA TGTGCCAGCTCACCACCCAACAGGGGGCCCCAGCCCGGGACGGGGCAGTACTTC. The V and J genes are TRBV18 and TRBJ2-7; 9 positions agree with TRBD1. The length of the CDR3 is 18 residues. CDR1 and CDR2 from the germline V gene are KGHSH and LQKENI. The trim removed 0 bases at V and 9 bases at J, leaving 18 bases unmatched.

The chain combines TRBV19 with TRBJ1-2, with a weak D call TRBD1 (6 bases). The CDR3 extends over 12 amino acids. Germline CDR1 LNHDA, CDR2 SQIVND (reference sequence). Trimming took off 9 bases at V and 4 bases at J, with 12 bases between the two ends. The CDR3 sequence: CASRDTPYGYTF. In nucleotides, the CDR3 is TGTGCCAGCCGGGACACACCCTATGGCTACACCTTC.

The J gene is TRBJ1-6, the V gene TRBV5-4; tentative D call: TRBD1 (6 bases). This CDR3 comprises 13 residues. Trimming cost V 0 bases and J 16 bases, with 14 bases left between them. CDR1 SGHNT and CDR2 YYREEE come from the germline V gene (reference sequence). CDR3 in DNA: TGTGCCAGCAGCTTGGTGGAGGGGGACTTACTCCACTTT. Protein product: CASSLVEGDLLHF.

CDR3 protein: CASSPSRLDEQYF. The CDR3 DNA follows: TGTGCCAGCAGCCCCTCCCGTCTGGACGAGCAGTACTTC. The V call is TRBV7-2, the J call TRBJ2-7; D is uncertain. Germline CDR1 and CDR2: SGHTA and FQGNSA. Deletions cut 5 bases from V and 5 bases from J, with 13 bases between. CDR3 length equals 13 residues.

V is TRBV5-5 and J is TRBJ1-1, with D maybe TRBD1 (5 bases). Looked up from germline, CDR1 is SGHKS and CDR2 is YYEKEE (reference sequence). V lost 2 bases and J 10 bases, leaving 9 bases between the germline ends. The CDR3 is 11 amino acids. The CDR3 sequence is CASSLGQGAFF. In DNA form, the CDR3 reads TGTGCCAGCAGCTTAGGGCAGGGAGCTTTCTTT.

V and J are TRBV6-5 and TRBJ2-2, with D tentatively TRBD2 (6 bases). This CDR3 contains 14 residues. The V and J ends lost 10 bases and 4 bases respectively, with 16 bases between them. CDR1 is MNHEY and CDR2 is SVGAGI in the germline V gene. The CDR3 DNA reads TGTGCCACCAAGGGACTGGTGAGCACCGGGGAGCTGTTTTTT. Translation: CATKGLVSTGELFF.

This chain links TRBV11-2 with TRBJ1-6, with D hard to call. Germline loops: CDR1 SGHAT, CDR2 FQNNGV. V was cut by 2 bases and J by 9 bases, with 14 bases left in between. The CDR3 has 15 amino acids. For the CDR3, the DNA is TGTGCCAGCAGCTTATACACTGAAGGTCGTTCACCCCTCCACTTT. Residues: CASSLYTEGRSPLHF.

V gene TRBV3-1 (or the pseudogene TRBV3-2) combines with J gene TRBJ1-1, with D perhaps TRBD1 (5 bases). The CDR3 has 14 amino acids. Trimming removed 4 bases from V and 3 bases from J, with 12 bases in between. Per germline, CDR1 LGHDT and CDR2 YNNKEL (reference sequence). The CDR3 region is CASSRRGGDTEAFF. In nucleotides, the CDR3 is TGTGCCAGCAGCCGAAGGGGAGGGGACACTGAAGCTTTCTTT.

V is TRBV19 and J is TRBJ1-6; D call uncertain. V dropped 3 bases and J dropped 9 bases, with 9 bases sitting between them. Germline CDR1 is LNHDA and CDR2 is SQIVND (reference sequence). The CDR3 sequence is 13 residues long. The CDR3 region is CASSISDFSPLHF. The CDR3 DNA follows: TGTGCCAGTAGTATCTCGGACTTTTCACCCCTCCACTTT.

This rearrangement joins TRBV6-6 to TRBJ2-7; 7 nucleotides agree with TRBD2. V lost 5 bases to trimming and J lost 6 bases; unmatched junction nucleotides: 22. The CDR3 is made up of 18 amino acids. The V gene's germline CDR1 is MNHNY and CDR2 SVGAGI (reference sequence). The DNA of the CDR3 is TGTGCCAGCAGTGGATCGGAGGGGCTATCCCCCGGGAGGTCCGAGCAGTACTTC. Its protein product is CASSGSEGLSPGRSEQYF.

V usage is TRBV11-2 and J usage is TRBJ1-6; D might be TRBD1 (6 bases). This CDR3 has 18 amino acids. The V gene's germline CDR1 is SGHAT and CDR2 FQNNGV. V was shortened by 5 bases and J by 6 bases, with 23 bases between the two germline ends. CDR3 in DNA: TGTGCCAGCAGCCAGGGACACCTCCGTGGGGGAGGTAATTCACCCCTCCACTTT. Translating it yields CASSQGHLRGGGNSPLHF.

CDR3 protein: CASSFGRTPGRNTQYF. For the CDR3, the DNA is TGTGCCAGCAGCTTCGGGCGGACTCCAGGGAGGAATACGCAGTATTTT. This chain uses TRBV7-2 with TRBJ2-3; maybe TRBD2 (6 bases). Germline values: CDR1 SGHTA, CDR2 FQGNSA. This CDR3 comprises 16 residues. V was trimmed by 3 bases and J by 7 bases, leaving 20 bases between them.

This clone has just a few counts. V is TRBV5-1 and J is TRBJ1-2; 7 bases match TRBD1. With 5 bases clipped from V and 4 bases from J, the junction kept 8 bases outside the gene matches. CDR1 and CDR2 from the germline V gene are SGHRS and YFSETQ. This CDR3 has 14 amino acids. CDR3 loop: CASRDTGTVYGYTF. The DNA for the CDR3 is TGCGCCAGCAGGGATACCGGGACAGTCTATGGCTACACCTTC.

The J gene is TRBJ2-3, the V gene TRBV7-9; no clear D. Per germline, CDR1 SEHNR and CDR2 FQNEAQ (reference sequence). The CDR3 totals 13 residues. Trimming cost V 3 bases and J 4 bases, with 8 bases left between them. DNA for the CDR3: TGTGCCAGCAGCTTCATATCCCCAGATACGCAGTATTTT. As protein: CASSFISPDTQYF.

In DNA, the CDR3 is TGTGCCAGCAGCCCGGGACTAGCGGGGGAAGTTCAGTACTTC. The encoded protein is CASSPGLAGEVQYF. V gene TRBV2 combines with J gene TRBJ2-4; TRBD2 matches 14 bases. The ends lost 6 bases at V and 11 bases at J; junction bases unmatched: 6. This CDR3 has 14 residues. Germline values: CDR1 SNHLY, CDR2 FYNNEI.

This clone has a single count. The J gene is TRBJ2-7, the V gene TRBV5-6; no clear D. Trimming took off 1 base at V and 5 bases at J, with 13 bases between the two ends. CDR1 is SGHDT and CDR2 is YYEEEE in the germline V gene. The CDR3 contains 14 residues. The CDR3 bases are TGTGCCAGCAGCTTGTCATTGGGGTTCAACGAGCAGTACTTC. It specifies CASSLSLGFNEQYF.